These 19 T cell receptor beta chains share one sample of origin, sequenced in a study of vaccination effects on CD4 cells after COVID-19. Sequencing used immunoSEQ multiplex PCR; TCRdb keeps in-frame clones, though not all of them. This table has tens of thousands of clones, more than 60% appearing once. Their antigens are not known. When around ten days of culture had elapsed, CD4+ T cells were isolated. Everyone in the study got two shots of either the BNT162b2 or mRNA-1273 vaccine. The starting material was CD4+ T cells from PBMCs cultured without peptide, obtained after COVID-19 vaccination. The receptors were sampled from a human donor who received a COVID-19 vaccine.

This chain joins TRBV30 and TRBJ2-7, with TRBD1 identical over 9 bases. Trimming removed 5 bases from V and 7 bases from J; junction bases left unmatched: 9. The germline V gene has CDR1 GTSNPN and CDR2 SVGIG (reference sequence). The CDR3 totals 13 residues. The chain's CDR3 is CAWGGQGGGEQYV. The CDR3 DNA sequence: TGTGCCTGGGGGGGACAGGGAGGGGGGGAGCAGTACGTC.

The chain recombines TRBV5-1 with TRBJ2-1, with TRBD1 matching over 7 bases. This CDR3 region has 15 residues. CDR1 and CDR2 from the germline V gene are SGHRS and YFSETQ. With V trimmed by 1 base and J by 6 bases, 7 bases remained unmatched. In nucleotides, the CDR3 is TGCGCCAGCAGCTTGCTAGGACAGGTTTTCAATGAGCAGTTCTTC. Translated, it gives CASSLLGQVFNEQFF.

The chain uses TRBV25-1 and TRBJ2-2, with no clear D. Germline V lookup: CDR1 MGHDK, CDR2 SYGVNS. This CDR3 has 15 residues. V lost 2 bases and J 0 bases, leaving 7 bases between the germline ends. Here the CDR3 DNA reads TGTGCCAGCAGTGAAACTGGGGCGAACACCGGGGAGCTGTTTTTT. Residues: CASSETGANTGELFF.

The chain links TRBV5-1 to TRBJ2-5, with 9 bases aligning to TRBD2. Germline CDR1 reads SGHRS; CDR2 reads YFSETQ. The CDR3 loop spans 16 amino acids. V was pared by 0 bases and J by 2 bases, with 5 bases of the junction left unmatched. Here the CDR3 DNA reads TGCGCCAGCAGCTTGGGATCGAGCGGGGGGCAAGAGACCCAGTACTTC. Amino acids: CASSLGSSGGQETQYF.

CDR3: CASRGTRDTEAFF. CDR3 coding DNA: TGTGCCAGCAGGGGGACTCGGGACACTGAAGCTTTCTTT. The chain recombines TRBV28 with TRBJ1-1, with D maybe TRBD1 (5 bases). CDR1 is MDHEN and CDR2 is SYDVKM in the germline V gene. The CDR3 totals 13 residues. V lost 6 bases and J 3 bases, leaving 11 bases between the germline ends. Full variable domain (missing parts from reference TRBV28 and TRBJ1-1): DVKVTQSSRYLVKRTGEKVFLECVQDMDHENMFWYRQDPGLGLRLIYFSYDVKMKEKGDIPEGYSVSREKKERFSLILESASTNQTSMYLCASRGTRDTEAFFGQGTRLTVV.

The chain carries TRBV6-2 or TRBV6-3 and TRBJ2-1; D possibly corresponds to TRBD1 (5 bases). The CDR3 covers 15 residues. Germline V gene sequence: CDR1 MNHEY, CDR2 SVGEGT. V gave up 2 bases and J gave up 0 bases, with 8 bases separating them. CDR3 region: CASSYGAASYNEQFF. The CDR3 DNA is TGTGCCAGCAGTTACGGGGCGGCCTCCTACAATGAGCAGTTCTTC.

This clone was seen a few times. This chain uses TRBV29-1 with TRBJ1-2, with 7 bases identical to TRBD1. The CDR3 is made up of 14 amino acids. V dropped 7 bases and J dropped 3; count of bases not matched to a gene: 11. Germline CDR1 reads SQVTM; CDR2 reads ANQGSEA. The chain's CDR3 is CSGQLYQGDYGYTF. In DNA, the CDR3 is TGCAGCGGCCAGTTATATCAGGGGGACTATGGCTACACCTTC.

This rearrangement joins TRBV5-5 to TRBJ2-7; D ambiguous. The CDR3 is made up of 12 amino acids. Trimming shortened V by 1 base and J by 3 bases, and 5 bases separated the two germline ends. Germline V CDR1 and CDR2: SGHKS, YYEKEE (reference sequence). The CDR3 nucleotides read TGTGCCAGCAGCTTGTACAACTACGAGCAGTACGTC. Translating gives CASSLYNYEQYV.

The V and J genes are TRBV5-6 and TRBJ2-5, with D possibly TRBD2 on 6 matching bases. Germline V gives CDR1 SGHDT, CDR2 YYEEEE. The CDR3 has 16 amino acids. V lost 2 bases and J 4 bases, leaving 18 bases between the germline ends. The CDR3 region is CASSFDFRGAGETQYF. The CDR3 DNA follows: TGTGCCAGCAGCTTCGATTTCCGCGGGGCCGGAGAGACCCAGTACTTC.

The sample holds a few counts of this clone. The V and J genes are TRBV13 and TRBJ1-6; 8 nucleotides agree with TRBD1. CDR1 is PRHDT, CDR2 FYEKMQ, per germline (reference sequence). The CDR3 consists of 16 residues. J gave up 10 bases and V 5 bases, and 13 bases lay outside the gene matches. Here the CDR3 reads CASSRPGQDGDSPLHF. The CDR3 DNA follows: TGTGCCAGCAGCCGGCCGGGACAGGACGGAGACTCACCCCTCCACTTT. Based on the CDR3 plus reference TRBV13 and TRBJ1-6, the full variable domain is AAGVIQSPRHLIKEKRETATLKCYPIPRHDTVYWYQQGPGQDPQFLISFYEKMQSDKGSIPDRFSAQQFSDYHSELNMSSLELGDSALYFCASSRPGQDGDSPLHFGNGTRLTVT.

The sample holds a few counts of this clone. The gene calls are TRBV19 and TRBJ1-2; D is perhaps TRBD1 (6 bases). Between the trimmed V and J ends, which lost 6 bases and 1 base, there was a span of 18 bases. The CDR3 runs 16 residues. Germline CDR1 and CDR2: LNHDA and SQIVND (reference sequence). Written as DNA, the CDR3 is TGTGCCAGTAGGGTATCCGGGACAAACCTTAACTATGGCTACACCTTC. Translation gives CASRVSGTNLNYGYTF.

The V gene is TRBV6-6, the J gene TRBJ1-1; no clear D gene. Trimming removed 0 bases at V and 0 bases at J, with 5 bases between. The CDR3 is made up of 14 amino acids. Germline assignment: CDR1 MNHNY and CDR2 SVGAGI (reference sequence). CDR3 loop: CASSYSQLNTEAFF. For the CDR3, the DNA is TGTGCCAGCAGTTACTCTCAATTGAACACTGAAGCTTTCTTT.

The rearrangement links TRBV7-9 to TRBJ1-1; D gene unclear. The CDR3 length is 17 residues. CDR1 SEHNR and CDR2 FQNEAQ come from the germline V gene (reference sequence). V lost 4 bases to trimming and J lost 0 bases, with 18 bases between them. As DNA, the CDR3 is TGTGCCAGCAGCTCTTTACGGGTCGATCTGATGAACACTGAAGCTTTCTTT. Its protein is CASSSLRVDLMNTEAFF. Together with reference TRBV7-9 and TRBJ1-1, the CDR3 gives the full variable domain: DTGVSQNPRHKITKRGQNVTFRCDPISEHNRLYWYRQTLGQGPEFLTYFQNEAQLEKSRLLSDRFSAERPKGSFSTLEIQRTEQGDSAMYLCASSSLRVDLMNTEAFFGQGTRLTVV.

This chain links TRBV5-1 with TRBJ1-2; 8 bases match TRBD1. Germline CDR1 reads SGHRS; CDR2 reads YFSETQ. V shed 0 bases and J 6 bases; nucleotides not matched to a gene: 7. The CDR3 has 15 residues. CDR3 nucleotides: TGCGCCAGCAGCTTGGCCGGACAGGGAGAGGATGGCTACACCTTC. As protein: CASSLAGQGEDGYTF.

The J gene is TRBJ2-3, the V gene TRBV5-1; 7 bases are a match to TRBD1. The CDR3 length is 15 residues. Germline V gene sequence: CDR1 SGHRS, CDR2 YFSETQ. V was pared by 4 bases and J by 2 bases, with 7 bases of the junction left unmatched. This chain's CDR3 is CASSTDRVSTDTQYF. The CDR3 DNA sequence: TGCGCCAGCAGCACCGACAGGGTATCCACAGATACGCAGTATTTT. The whole variable domain, filled in from reference TRBV5-1 and TRBJ2-3, reads KAGVTQTPRYLIKTRGQQVTLSCSPISGHRSVSWYQQTPGQGLQFLFEYFSETQRNKGNFPGRFSGRQFSNSRSEMNVSTLELGDSALYLCASSTDRVSTDTQYFGPGTRLTVL.

The chain couples TRBV18 to TRBJ1-1, with a tentative D call TRBD1 (5 bases). Trimming removed 5 bases from V and 6 bases from J, with 19 bases in between. The CDR3 is made up of 15 amino acids. Germline V gene lookup returns CDR1 KGHSH and CDR2 LQKENI. The CDR3 region is CASSTSPGRTSEAFF. The CDR3 DNA sequence: TGTGCCAGCTCAACAAGCCCGGGACGGACCTCTGAAGCTTTCTTT.

The chain joins TRBV6-1 to TRBJ1-2; TRBD1 matches 11 bases. This CDR3 contains 16 residues. Losses at the gene ends were 0 bases for V and 7 bases for J; bases not matched to a gene: 7. Germline CDR1 is MNHNS and CDR2 is SASEGT. The CDR3 region has the DNA TGTGCCAGCAGTGAAGCGGGAGGACAGGGGGCTCGTGGCTACACCTTC. Translating gives CASSEAGGQGARGYTF.

The V gene is TRBV6-6, the J gene TRBJ1-5, with D possibly TRBD1 on 5 matching bases. Germline V gene lookup returns CDR1 MNHNY and CDR2 SVGAGI (reference sequence). The CDR3 runs to 14 residues. Deletions cut 4 bases from V and 5 bases from J, with 12 bases between. The CDR3 sequence is CASSWVGRDQPQHF. CDR3 nucleotides: TGTGCCAGCAGTTGGGTGGGACGAGATCAGCCCCAGCATTTT.

This chain connects TRBV19 to TRBJ1-2; 7 bases fit TRBD1. V trimming: 5 bases; J trimming: 8 bases; junction bases outside the gene matches: 14. This CDR3 spans 15 amino acids. Germline-derived CDR1 and CDR2 are LNHDA and SQIVND (reference sequence). The CDR3: CASSAWTGIFSGYTF. The CDR3 nucleotides read TGTGCCAGTAGTGCATGGACAGGTATTTTCAGCGGCTACACCTTC.